The 26 T cell receptor beta chains reported below all come from one sample, sequenced in a study of tumor-infiltrating lymphocytes in primary liver carcinoma. TCR beta cDNA was prepared out of around 460 ng total RNA by means of a constant-region primer. Libraries covering TCR beta were generated through three nested multiplex PCR rounds (using a slightly modified ARM-PCR). Forward primers for TRBV1-TRBV30 and a C-beta reverse primer served the first two PCR rounds, at about 11 cycles each. In TCRdb, the multiplex PCR reads were re-called with MiXCR into one record per CDR3 protein. This sample has 300,000 to 400,000 distinct CDR3 sequences; less than 65% occur once, and the top ten carry under 8.5%. Germline DNA was also extracted, and blood RNA was taken from unsorted whole blood. The sequenced sample consisted of peripheral blood. Every receptor here comes from a man aged 35 to 55 with primary liver carcinoma and hepatitis B virus infection.

This chain uses TRBV5-1 with TRBJ2-3, with D hard to call. Germline V gives CDR1 SGHRS, CDR2 YFSETQ. Trimming removed 1 base from V and 7 bases from J, with 13 bases in between. The CDR3 loop spans 14 amino acids. The CDR3 nucleotides are TGCGCCAGCAGCTTGTCCATTGATTCATATACGCAGTATTTT. It yields the protein CASSLSIDSYTQYF.

With regard to this clonotype: This clone may be a read error of a much larger clone one base away. This chain uses TRBV12-3 or TRBV12-4 with TRBJ2-1, with 8 bases that match TRBD2. The length of the CDR3 is 14 residues. This chain's CDR3 is CASTNSGINNGQFF. CDR3 DNA: TGTGCCAGCACCAATAGCGGGATAAACAATGGGCAGTTCTTC.

Of note for this clonotype: The junction departs from germline at one end; a sequencing error may be responsible. The chain uses TRBV5-4 and TRBJ2-2, with TRBD1 matching over 8 bases. From germline, CDR1 is SGHNT and CDR2 YYREEE (reference sequence). This CDR3 region has 14 residues. The CDR3 nucleotides read TGTACCAGCAGCTTAAGGACAGGGCCCGGGGAGCTGTTTTTT. Its protein is CTSSLRTGPGELFF.

This rearrangement joins TRBV29-1 to TRBJ1-4; maybe TRBD1 (5 bases). The V end lost 4 bases, the J end lost 15 bases, and 21 bases lay between the germline ends. Germline-derived CDR1 and CDR2 are SQVTM and ANQGSEA. This CDR3 has 13 amino acids. DNA of the CDR3: TGCAGCGTTGCTGCTGGACAACTGGGTAAATTGTTTTTT. It yields the protein CSVAAGQLGKLFF.

The genes are TRBV5-1 and TRBJ2-3, with 9 bases that match TRBD2. Germline-derived CDR1 and CDR2 are SGHRS and YFSETQ. The J segment lost 5 bases and the V segment lost 3 bases, leaving 10 bases of the junction unmatched. The CDR3 extends over 16 amino acids. The CDR3: CASSSPLAGMGDTQYF. The CDR3 DNA is TGCGCCAGCAGCTCACCCCTAGCGGGAATGGGAGATACGCAGTATTTT.

This sequence joins TRBV6-5 and TRBJ1-2, with D tentatively TRBD1 (6 bases). V was clipped by 2 bases and J by 6 bases, with 25 bases between them. Per the germline V gene, CDR1 is MNHEY and CDR2 is SVGAGI. This CDR3 contains 18 residues. The CDR3 is CASSYHSRQARVTHGYTF. The CDR3 DNA is TGTGCCAGCAGTTACCACTCGAGACAGGCCCGGGTTACCCATGGCTACACCTTC.

Comments on this clonotype: This may come from a read error, since a much larger clone is one base off. V is TRBV12-3 or TRBV12-4 and J is TRBJ2-3; the D is unclear. Trimming took 3 bases from V and 7 from J, leaving 14 bases between them. CDR3 length: 14 amino acids. Here the CDR3 reads CASSLKVLGNTQYF. CDR3 coding DNA: TGTGCCAGCAGTTTGAAGGTCCTGGGAAATACGCAGTATTTT.

This clonotype was counted only a few times. This chain uses TRBV5-4 with TRBJ2-1, with 8 bases aligning to TRBD2. V was clipped by 0 bases and J by 6 bases; unmatched bases: 2. This CDR3 region has 14 residues. Per the germline V gene, CDR1 is SGHNT and CDR2 is YYREEE (reference sequence). This CDR3 reads CASSLELAVNEQFF. Written as DNA, the CDR3 is TGTGCCAGCAGCTTGGAACTAGCGGTCAATGAGCAGTTCTTC.

This clonotype was counted many times. This sequence joins TRBV4-1 and TRBJ1-6; 9 bases align to TRBD1. CDR3 length equals 15 residues. CDR1 is MGHRA, CDR2 YSYEKL, per germline. After removal of 4 bases from V and 8 bases from J, the junction contained 6 bases not matched to a gene. The CDR3 sequence: CASSRDRDGDSPLHF. The CDR3, as DNA: TGCGCCAGCAGCCGGGACAGGGATGGGGATTCACCCCTCCACTTT.

The CDR3 DNA reads as TGCAGTGCTAGGGGGGGGCTAGCGGCGAACACCGGGGAGCTGTTTTTT. Translation: CSARGGLAANTGELFF. The chain joins TRBV20-1 to TRBJ2-2; D is possibly TRBD2 (7 bases). The CDR3 runs 16 residues. The germline gives CDR1 DFQATT, CDR2 SNEGSKA (reference sequence). With 3 bases removed from V and 0 bases from J, the gap between germline ends came to 14 bases.

The chain employs TRBV6-2 or TRBV6-3 and TRBJ2-5; 9 nucleotides align to TRBD2. CDR3 length: 14 amino acids. The germline V gene encodes CDR1 MNHEY and CDR2 SVGEGT. The chain's CDR3 is CVTRLAAPQETQYF. The CDR3 DNA is TGTGTCACCAGACTAGCGGCTCCGCAAGAGACCCAGTACTTC.

Notes on this clonotype: It may be a read error: a sequence one base away is much more abundant. The V call is TRBV6-1, the J call TRBJ2-6, with D perhaps matching TRBD2 (5 bases). Germline V gene sequence: CDR1 MNHNS, CDR2 SASEGT. Deletions cut 5 bases from V and 1 base from J, with 12 bases between. CDR3 length: 16 residues. CDR3 coding DNA: TGTGCCAGCAGTCACAGACGGGGTTCTGGGGCCAACGTCCTGACTTTC. Its protein product is CASSHRRGSGANVLTF.

As concerns this clonotype: At one end, the junction sequence differs from germline, possibly due to a read error. The V gene is TRBV11-2, the J gene TRBJ2-3; perhaps TRBD1 as D (7 bases). This CDR3 spans 16 amino acids. The germline CDR1 and CDR2 sequences are SGHAT and FQNNGV. The CDR3 region has the DNA TGTGCCAGCAGCTTACGGAGGGGGCATAGCATAGATACGCAGTATTTT. Its protein product is CASSLRRGHSIDTQYF.

Comment on this clonotype: Since the CDR3 does not end with the conserved phenylalanine or tryptophan, this likely comes from a read error. This sequence joins TRBV11-2 and TRBJ2-5; TRBD2 might be the D (5 bases). This CDR3 contains 14 residues. Germline CDR1 reads SGHAT; CDR2 reads FQNNGV. CDR3 DNA: TGTGCTAGCTGTCGATGGACTGGCGAAGAGACCCAGTACTTG. Its protein is CASCRWTGEETQYL.

The rearrangement joins TRBV12-3 or TRBV12-4 to TRBJ2-7, with 9 bases matching TRBD2. The V gene end was trimmed by 5 bases and the J gene end by 3 bases; junction bases not matched to a gene: 8. CDR3 size: 15 residues. The CDR3 loop reads CASSPSGAEVYEQYF. The CDR3, as DNA: TGTGCCAGCAGTCCTAGCGGGGCGGAGGTCTACGAGCAGTACTTC.

Note on this clonotype: Since no conserved phenylalanine or tryptophan closes the CDR3, a read error is the likely cause. The chain recombines TRBV5-1 with TRBJ2-7; the D is unclear. The CDR3 runs 13 residues. V gave up 0 bases and J gave up 2 bases, with 6 bases separating them. Germline lookup yields CDR1 SGHRS and CDR2 YFSETQ. The CDR3 coding sequence is TGCGCCAGCAGCTTGGATTTGCCCTACGAGCAGTACATC. Protein sequence: CASSLDLPYEQYI.

J is TRBJ2-5 and V is TRBV11-2; no clear D gene. Between the trimmed V and J ends, which lost 1 base and 7 bases, there was a span of 7 bases. Germline-derived CDR1 and CDR2 are SGHAT and FQNNGV. The CDR3 loop spans 12 amino acids. For the CDR3, the DNA is TGTGCCAGCAGCTTAGGTGTGTGGACCCAGTACTTC. This translates into CASSLGVWTQYF.

The chain has TRBV5-1 and TRBJ2-2; D uncertain. The V and J ends lost 2 bases and 3 bases respectively, with 8 bases between them. CDR3 length: 14 amino acids. Germline loops: CDR1 SGHRS, CDR2 YFSETQ. CDR3 coding DNA: TGCGCCAGCAGCTTTCCCCTACACACCGGGGAGCTGTTTTTT. Translating gives CASSFPLHTGELFF.

About this clonotype itself: One end of the junction fails to match germline, which may point to a read error. The chain combines TRBV11-2 with TRBJ2-1; a possible D gene is TRBD2 (6 bases). The CDR3 totals 17 residues. Per the germline V gene, CDR1 is SGHAT and CDR2 is FQNNGV. CDR3 amino acids: CASSLTWSGGCHNEQLF. CDR3 nucleotide sequence: TGTGCCAGCAGCTTAACGTGGTCAGGAGGGTGCCACAATGAGCAGTTATTC.

V gene TRBV6-5 combines with J gene TRBJ2-2, with 11 nucleotides matching TRBD1. V trimming: 0 bases; J trimming: 6 bases; junction bases outside the gene matches: 6. This CDR3 is built from 17 residues. CDR1 is MNHEY, CDR2 SVGAGI, per germline. CDR3 coding DNA: TGTGCCAGCAGTTACTCCAAGGGGACAGGGGGGGCCGGGGAGCTGTTTTTT. This sequence encodes CASSYSKGTGGAGELFF.

For this clonotype: Given the absence of the conserved phenylalanine or tryptophan at the CDR3 end, a read error is likely. The limits of the CDR3 on the DNA are not certain, so only TCRdb's listed CDR3 is given. This chain connects TRBV11-2 to TRBJ2-7; the listed D gene, TRBD1, was not tested against the DNA. Looked up from germline, CDR1 is SGHAT and CDR2 is FQNNGV. The CDR3 is 15 amino acids in total, end residues counted. The CDR3 protein is CASSLEGGVWYEQYL.

This clonotype was seen only a few times. V is TRBV11-3 and J is TRBJ2-1; 9 nucleotides match TRBD1. With V trimmed by 1 base and J by 9 bases, 22 bases remained unmatched. This CDR3 has 20 amino acids. The V gene's germline CDR1 is SGHNT and CDR2 YENEEA. The CDR3 nucleotides read TGTGCCAGCAGCTTAGCTCCTCCGGGACAGGGAATCGCATGGCATAGTGAGCAGTTCTTC. Its protein product is CASSLAPPGQGIAWHSEQFF. Using reference TRBV11-3 and TRBJ2-1 for the parts outside the CDR3, the full variable domain is EAGVVQSPRYKIIEKKQPVAFWCNPISGHNTLYWYLQNLGQGPELLIRYENEEAVDDSQLPKDRFSAERLKGVDSTLKIQPAELGDSAVYLCASSLAPPGQGIAWHSEQFFGPGTRLTVL.

This clonotype was recorded once. A much bigger clone sits one base away, suggesting this may be a read error. The V gene is TRBV10-3, the J gene TRBJ2-7; no clear D gene. V dropped 3 bases and J dropped 2 bases, with 11 bases sitting between them. The CDR3 is made up of 14 amino acids. Germline values: CDR1 ENHRY, CDR2 SYGVKD. CDR3 nucleotide sequence: TGTGCCATCAGTGAAGGGATAAACCCCTACGAGCAGTACTTC. Its protein product is CAISEGINPYEQYF.

The CDR3 nucleotides read TGTGCCAGCAGCTTGCGCCTTTCACCCCTCCACTTT. Translation gives CASSLRLSPLHF. The rearrangement joins TRBV11-2 to TRBJ1-6, with no clear D. Trimming removed 3 bases from V and 9 bases from J, with 6 bases in between. This CDR3 is 12 amino acids long. The germline V gene encodes CDR1 SGHAT and CDR2 FQNNGV.

The table lists this clonotype with a count of one. At one boundary the junction diverges from the germline segment, which might be a read error. This chain uses TRBV11-2 with TRBJ2-1, with D maybe TRBD2 (6 bases). The CDR3 consists of 13 residues. CDR1 and CDR2 from the germline V gene are SGHAT and FQNNGV. CDR3 protein: CARSLGWRGGQFF. The DNA of the CDR3 is TGTGCCAGGAGCTTAGGTTGGCGGGGAGGGCAGTTCTTC. Full variable domain (missing parts from reference TRBV11-2 and TRBJ2-1): EAGVAQSPRYKIIEKRQSVAFWCNPISGHATLYWYQQILGQGPKLLIQFQNNGVVDDSQLPKDRFSAERLKGVDSTLKIQPAKLEDSAVYLCARSLGWRGGQFFGPGTRLTVL.

The chain employs TRBV4-3 and TRBJ2-1; the D is unclear. The CDR3 spans 14 residues. V was trimmed by 3 bases and J by 4 bases, leaving 10 bases between them. Germline V gene data show CDR1 as LGHNA and CDR2 as YSLEER. The CDR3 DNA sequence: TGCGCCAGCAGCCACCACTCGAGTTACAATGAGCAGTTCTTC. The encoded protein is CASSHHSSYNEQFF.